These 23 T cell receptor beta chains were all obtained from the same sample, sequenced in a study of blood T cell repertoires in COVID-19. TCRdb keeps only in-frame clones here, not all; method: immunoSEQ multiplex PCR. Seen here are under 250,000 clones, 92% observed once, and the top ten hold under 1.5%. Sequencing was done on a sample of peripheral blood. All receptors come from a man aged 25-45 years with acute or convalescent COVID-19.

The chain uses TRBV15 and TRBJ1-2, with 11 positions matching TRBD1. CDR1 is LNHNV, CDR2 YYDKDF, per germline (reference sequence). CDR3 size: 14 residues. J was trimmed by 6 bases and V by 3 bases; bases with no gene match: 3. The CDR3 DNA reads as TGTGCCACCAGCAGGGACAGGGGGCTTCATGGCTACACCTTC. Translating gives CATSRDRGLHGYTF.

The J gene is TRBJ2-1, the V gene TRBV28; D remains ambiguous. The length of the CDR3 is 14 residues. Trimming removed 4 bases from V and 6 bases from J, with 13 bases in between. Germline V CDR1 and CDR2: MDHEN, SYDVKM. CDR3 DNA: TGTGCCAGCAGTTCAGTCCGCAAACGCAATGAGCAGTTCTTC. This codes for CASSSVRKRNEQFF. Looking up the rest from reference TRBV28 and TRBJ2-1 gives the full variable domain: DVKVTQSSRYLVKRTGEKVFLECVQDMDHENMFWYRQDPGLGLRLIYFSYDVKMKEKGDIPEGYSVSREKKERFSLILESASTNQTSMYLCASSSVRKRNEQFFGPGTRLTVL.

The chain joins TRBV18 to TRBJ1-5; 7 bases align to TRBD1. The ends lost 5 bases at V and 5 bases at J; junction bases unmatched: 3. Germline values: CDR1 KGHSH, CDR2 LQKENI. The CDR3 totals 13 residues. The CDR3 DNA sequence: TGTGCCAGCTCAGATCAGGGGGATCAGCCCCAGCATTTT. The encoded protein is CASSDQGDQPQHF.

The chain has TRBV2 and TRBJ1-2; D uncertain. Per germline, CDR1 SNHLY and CDR2 FYNNEI. The CDR3 extends over 12 amino acids. The ends were cut back, 4 bases at V and 2 bases at J, with 5 bases in the middle. CDR3 loop: CASSASNYGYTF. CDR3 sequence (DNA): TGTGCCAGCAGTGCATCCAACTATGGCTACACCTTC.

The chain uses TRBV16 and TRBJ2-2, with 7 bases lining up with TRBD1. There are 14 residues in the CDR3. J gave up 4 bases and V 4 bases, and 3 bases lay outside the gene matches. Per the germline V gene, CDR1 is KGHSY and CDR2 is FQNENV. For the CDR3, the DNA is TGTGCCAGCAGCCCGGACAGGACCACCGGGGAGCTGTTTTTT. Protein: CASSPDRTTGELFF. Full variable domain (missing parts from reference TRBV16 and TRBJ2-2): GEEVAQTPKHLVRGEGQKAKLYCAPIKGHSYVFWYQQVLKNEFKFLISFQNENVFDETGMPKERFSAKCLPNSPCSLEIQATKLEDSAVYFCASSPDRTTGELFFGEGSRLTVL.

V is TRBV21-1 and J is TRBJ1-2; the table names TRBD1, a call not compared with the DNA. TRBV21-1 counts as a pseudogene. The CDR3 length is 14 residues. DNA of the CDR3: TGTGCCAGCAAGAGGGGGTTGAGGGTCTATGGCTACACCTTC. This sequence encodes CASKRGLRVYGYTF.

The chain uses TRBV7-9 and TRBJ2-4; the D is unclear. With 5 bases removed from V and 6 bases from J, the gap between germline ends came to 8 bases. The length of the CDR3 is 12 residues. Germline V gives CDR1 SEHNR, CDR2 FQNEAQ (reference sequence). The CDR3 DNA reads TGTGCCAGCAGCCCTACTACAAACATTCAGTACTTC. It encodes CASSPTTNIQYF.

The chain carries TRBV10-1 and TRBJ2-1, with TRBD2 matching over 11 bases. The CDR3 has 15 residues. CDR1 WNHNN and CDR2 SYGVQD come from the germline V gene (reference sequence). The junction had 5 bases not matched to a gene; V was cut back by 3 bases and J by 7 bases. The CDR3: CASSDSGGARNEQFF. CDR3 coding DNA: TGCGCCAGCAGTGATAGCGGGGGGGCTAGGAATGAGCAGTTCTTC.

This chain joins TRBV16 and TRBJ2-5; D possibly corresponds to TRBD2 (6 bases). The CDR3 length is 13 residues. The V and J ends lost 4 bases and 4 bases respectively, with 10 bases between them. Germline values: CDR1 KGHSY, CDR2 FQNENV. DNA for the CDR3: TGTGCCAGCAGCCCGAGGAGGGTAGAGACCCAGTACTTC. Translating it yields CASSPRRVETQYF.

The chain carries TRBV16 and TRBJ2-1, with a weak D call TRBD2 (6 bases). This CDR3 is built from 16 residues. V was cut by 4 bases and J by 2 bases, with 15 bases left in between. CDR1 is KGHSY and CDR2 is FQNENV in the germline V gene. CDR3 residues: CASSRGAGNAYNEQFF. In DNA, the CDR3 is TGTGCCAGCAGCCGCGGGGCGGGGAACGCCTACAATGAGCAGTTCTTC.

This chain uses TRBV13 with TRBJ2-7; 9 bases are shared with TRBD2. Per germline, CDR1 PRHDT and CDR2 FYEKMQ (reference sequence). V lost 6 bases and J lost 0; bases outside the gene matches: 3. The CDR3 is 14 residues long. CDR3 bases: TGTGCCAGCAGGATAGCGGGAGCCTCCTACGAGCAGTACTTC. Its protein product is CASRIAGASYEQYF.

The gene calls are TRBV27 and TRBJ1-6, with D unresolved. This CDR3 spans 14 amino acids. From germline, CDR1 is MNHEY and CDR2 SMNVEV (reference sequence). The V and J ends lost 5 bases and 7 bases respectively, with 12 bases between them. As DNA, the CDR3 is TGTGCCAGCAGTATTGAGGGTACGAATTCACCCCTCCACTTT. As protein: CASSIEGTNSPLHF.

V is TRBV2 and J is TRBJ1-4; possibly TRBD1 for D (5 bases). The CDR3 covers 14 residues. V was pared by 7 bases and J by 4 bases, with 13 bases between. The V gene's germline CDR1 is SNHLY and CDR2 FYNNEI. The CDR3 nucleotides read TGTGCCAGCACCACGAACAGGATTAATGAAAAACTGTTTTTT. Translating it yields CASTTNRINEKLFF.

For the CDR3, the DNA is TGTGCCAGCAGGAGAAGGGGGAACACTGAAGCTTTCTTT. Residues: CASRRRGNTEAFF. The rearrangement links TRBV2 to TRBJ1-1; tentatively, D is TRBD1 (5 bases). This CDR3 contains 13 residues. Germline loops: CDR1 SNHLY, CDR2 FYNNEI. Deletions cut 6 bases from V and 1 base from J, with 9 bases between.

The rearrangement links TRBV30 to TRBJ1-2; D unclear. The CDR3 loop spans 13 amino acids. V lost 0 bases to trimming and J lost 5 bases, with 10 bases between them. Germline values: CDR1 GTSNPN, CDR2 SVGIG (reference sequence). This CDR3 reads CAWSVPGPYGYTF. CDR3 coding DNA: TGTGCCTGGAGTGTACCGGGTCCTTATGGCTACACCTTC.

This clone was found a few times. The chain is built from TRBV27 and TRBJ1-4; TRBD1 agrees at 7 bases. This CDR3 has 16 amino acids. From germline, CDR1 is MNHEY and CDR2 SMNVEV (reference sequence). The V gene end was trimmed by 6 bases and the J gene end by 8 bases; junction bases not matched to a gene: 15. The CDR3 region has the DNA TGTGCCAGCAGCTTTTTAGCAGGGACAGAGGACGAAAAACTGTTTTTT. It yields the protein CASSFLAGTEDEKLFF.

The rearrangement links TRBV5-4 to TRBJ1-2, with D possibly being TRBD1 (5 bases). This CDR3 spans 14 amino acids. In germline, CDR1 is SGHNT, CDR2 YYREEE (reference sequence). Trimming took 0 bases from V and 4 from J, leaving 10 bases between them. In DNA, the CDR3 is TGTGCCAGCAGCTTGGCGGCAGGGTCCTATGGCTACACCTTC. It encodes CASSLAAGSYGYTF.

The chain recombines TRBV23-1 with TRBJ2-2; D is uncertain. TRBV23-1 qualifies as an ORF whose function is uncertain. The CDR3 is 12 residues long. V gave up 2 bases and J gave up 5 bases, with 3 bases separating them. This CDR3 reads CASSQQTGELFF. The CDR3, as DNA: TGCGCCAGCAGTCAACAAACCGGGGAGCTGTTTTTT.

This sequence joins TRBV25-1 and TRBJ1-3; TRBD1 matches at 7 bases. The length of the CDR3 is 14 residues. Unmatched junction bases numbered 4, after V lost 6 bases and J lost 2 bases. CDR1 and CDR2 from the germline V gene are MGHDK and SYGVNS. CDR3 protein: CASRDDRAGNTIYF. The CDR3 bases are TGTGCCAGCAGGGACGACAGGGCTGGAAACACCATATATTTT. The whole variable domain, filled in from reference TRBV25-1 and TRBJ1-3, reads EADIYQTPRYLVIGTGKKITLECSQTMGHDKMYWYQQDPGMELHLIHYSYGVNSTEKGDLSSESTVSRIRTEHFPLTLESARPSHTSQYLCASRDDRAGNTIYFGEGSWLTVV.

The chain uses TRBV5-1 and TRBJ2-3, with 12 bases fitting TRBD2. V trimming: 1 base; J trimming: 2 bases; junction bases outside the gene matches: 8. CDR1 is SGHRS, CDR2 YFSETQ, per germline. CDR3 length: 18 residues. CDR3 coding DNA: TGCGCCAGCAGCTTGAGGCCCCGGACTAGCGGGGCCACAGATACGCAGTATTTT. Its translation: CASSLRPRTSGATDTQYF.

The chain joins TRBV15 to TRBJ1-1; no clear D. There are 17 residues in the CDR3. Trimming pared 0 bases from V and 1 base from J, leaving 15 bases between. In germline, CDR1 is LNHNV, CDR2 YYDKDF (reference sequence). CDR3 DNA: TGTGCCACCAGCAGAGATGCGGCAGATAGAAAGAACACTGAAGCTTTCTTT. Amino acids: CATSRDAADRKNTEAFF.

This sequence joins TRBV10-1 and TRBJ1-2, with D hard to call. V was clipped by 0 bases and J by 1 base, with 6 bases between them. The CDR3 is 14 residues long. Germline V CDR1 and CDR2: WNHNN, SYGVQD (reference sequence). CDR3 in amino acids: CASSESGINYGYTF. CDR3 nucleotide sequence: TGCGCCAGCAGTGAGTCCGGGATTAACTATGGCTACACCTTC.

This chain links TRBV18 with TRBJ2-7; no reliable D call. The CDR3 loop spans 12 amino acids. V was trimmed by 3 bases and J by 3 bases, leaving 6 bases between them. Germline lookup yields CDR1 KGHSH and CDR2 LQKENI. The CDR3 region is CASSPMSYEQYF. As DNA, the CDR3 is TGTGCCAGCTCACCGATGAGCTACGAGCAGTACTTC. The full variable domain, completed using reference TRBV18 and TRBJ2-7, is NAGVMQNPRHLVRRRGQEARLRCSPMKGHSHVYWYRQLPEEGLKFMVYLQKENIIDESGMPKERFSAEFPKEGPSILRIQQVVRGDSAAYFCASSPMSYEQYFGPGTRLTVT.